This T cell receptor beta chain was sequenced during a study of blood T cells in healthy people across ages. Study-wide findings and caveats: Age advanced and TCR beta diversity per million T cells fell, roughly linearly. Researchers report that TCR beta diversity correlated strongly with naive T cell percentage. The CMV status of each donor remained undetermined, and this could have confounded shifts in expanded clonotypes.

This CDR3 comprises 15 residues. CDR1 and CDR2 from the germline V gene are SEHNR and FQNEAQ (reference sequence). For the second PCR, which ran for about 7 to 11 cycles, a sample-barcoded 5' primer and a J-beta primer mix were used. The authors tagged each cDNA molecule using a template-switch adaptor with 12 random nucleotides. TCRdb re-derived calls from the 5' RACE reads in MiXCR, one entry per CDR3 protein. Of 1.5 million to 2 million distinct CDR3 sequences listed, over 25% were seen once; the top ten hold less than 9.5%. A note on this clonotype: Its antigen is unknown. Germline and junction disagree at one end, which may indicate a read error.

The receptor was derived from a woman aged 30 to 39 in good health. The sequenced sample consisted of blood. The chain combines TRBV7-9 with TRBJ1-1, with 7 nucleotides matching TRBD1. The CDR3 is CANSPWTGANTEAFF. The CDR3 region has the DNA TGTGCCAACAGCCCCTGGACAGGAGCGAACACTGAAGCTTTCTTT. Variable domain in full (rest from reference TRBV7-9 and TRBJ1-1): DTGVSQNPRHKITKRGQNVTFRCDPISEHNRLYWYRQTLGQGPEFLTYFQNEAQLEKSRLLSDRFSAERPKGSFSTLEIQRTEQGDSAMYLCANSPWTGANTEAFFGQGTRLTVV.